This T cell receptor beta chain was profiled in a study of blood T cell repertoires in COVID-19. Looking at the study overall: The study drew acute and convalescent COVID-19 samples from the United States, Italy and Spain. Sources were T cells, B-cell-depleted T cells, or PBMCs; the material itself was cDNA or gDNA.

Germline trimming cut 6 bases from V and 4 bases from J; bases unmatched to any gene: 8. The germline V gene has CDR1 WSHSY and CDR2 SAAADI. This CDR3 comprises 14 residues. Measured with immunoSEQ multiplex PCR; TCRdb has only the in-frame clones, and not every one. The sample consists of around 80,000 clones, roughly 90% of them appearing once. This clone was observed a handful of times. The sequence was collected from a man in his 60s with acute or convalescent COVID-19. Sequencing was performed on peripheral blood. The chain combines TRBV10-2 with TRBJ2-7, with TRBD2 matching 8 bases. CDR3 protein: CASRESGRGYEQYF. DNA for the CDR3: TGCGCCAGCAGGGAAAGCGGGAGAGGGTACGAGCAGTACTTC.